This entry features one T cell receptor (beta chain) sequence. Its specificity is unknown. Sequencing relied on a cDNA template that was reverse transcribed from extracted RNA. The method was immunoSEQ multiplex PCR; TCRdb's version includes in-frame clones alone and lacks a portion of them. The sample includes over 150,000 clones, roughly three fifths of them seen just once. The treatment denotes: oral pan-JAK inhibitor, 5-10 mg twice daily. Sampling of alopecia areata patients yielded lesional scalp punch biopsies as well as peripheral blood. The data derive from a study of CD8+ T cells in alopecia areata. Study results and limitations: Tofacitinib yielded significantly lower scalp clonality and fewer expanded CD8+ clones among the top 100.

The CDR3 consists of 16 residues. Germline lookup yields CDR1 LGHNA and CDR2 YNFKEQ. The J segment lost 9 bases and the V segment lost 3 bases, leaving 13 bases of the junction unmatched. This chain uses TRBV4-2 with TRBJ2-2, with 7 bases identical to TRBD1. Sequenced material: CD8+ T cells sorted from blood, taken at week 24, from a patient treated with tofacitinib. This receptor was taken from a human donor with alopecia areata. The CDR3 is CASSQVPQGSRRELFF. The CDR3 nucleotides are TGTGCCAGCAGCCAGGTCCCACAGGGGTCTAGGAGGGAGCTGTTTTTT.